This T cell receptor (beta chain) was sequenced in a study of CD8 T cells in ankylosing spondylitis. This clonotype showed up many times. Its antigen is currently unknown. The CDR3 consists of 14 residues. The V and J ends lost 3 bases and 8 bases, in that order; junction bases with no gene match: 2. Per the germline V gene, CDR1 is KGHSH and CDR2 is LQKENI. TCRdb re-called the 5' RACE reads with MiXCR, one entry per CDR3 protein. The table records about 130,000 distinct CDR3 sequences, 7% to 10% of them present only once. Study-wide findings and caveats: Roughly 8 highly homologous variants formed a TCR beta motif that appeared characteristic of ankylosing spondylitis blood.

Sequencing was carried out using blood, either unsorted or a sorted T cell fraction (not recorded which). This chain connects TRBV18 to TRBJ2-1; 12 nucleotides line up with TRBD1. The origin of this receptor is a male donor with ankylosing spondylitis or in good health (not recorded which). The CDR3 DNA reads as TGTGCCAGCTCACCGGGACAGGGGGCCTATGAGCAGTTCTTC. It yields the protein CASSPGQGAYEQFF.